This TCR beta chain was sequenced in a study of shared clonotypes between healthy human individuals. The study ran the assay at deep level. Profiling relied on immunoSEQ multiplex PCR, and the TCRdb table lists in-frame clones only, not all of them. The data hold approximately 2.5 million clones, with under 95% observed a single time. This clone was seen a single time. Caucasian adults living in Nashville, Tennessee, provided all samples. Memory CD4+ cells were the fraction left after CD45RA+ naive selection. The CDR3 is 18 residues long. CDR1 and CDR2 (germline): PRHDT, FYEKMQ (reference sequence). Between the trimmed V and J ends, which lost 2 bases and 2 bases, there was a span of 20 bases.

The TCR sequence derives from a man younger than 35 in good health. Some clones in this sample may be carry-over from other donors' samples. Material for sequencing was naive CD4+ T cells from PBMCs. Documented subset: CD45RA+ positively selected. The V call is TRBV13, the J call TRBJ2-3, with D maybe TRBD2 (6 bases). The CDR3: CASSLPRGSGDSTDTQYF. CDR3 nucleotide sequence: TGTGCCAGCAGCTTACCCCGGGGTAGCGGAGATTCCACAGATACGCAGTATTTT.